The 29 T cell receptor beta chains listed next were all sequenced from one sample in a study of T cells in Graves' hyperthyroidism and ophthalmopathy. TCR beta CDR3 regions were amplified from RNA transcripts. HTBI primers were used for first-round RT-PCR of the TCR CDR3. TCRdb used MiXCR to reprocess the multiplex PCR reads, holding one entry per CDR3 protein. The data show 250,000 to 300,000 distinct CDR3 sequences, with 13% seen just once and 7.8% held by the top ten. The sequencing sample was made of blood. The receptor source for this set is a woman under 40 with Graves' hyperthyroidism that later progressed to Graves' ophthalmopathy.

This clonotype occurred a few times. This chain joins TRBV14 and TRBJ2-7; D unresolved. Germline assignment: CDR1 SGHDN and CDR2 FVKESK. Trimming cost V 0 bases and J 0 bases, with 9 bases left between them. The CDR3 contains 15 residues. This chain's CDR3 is CASSQERGSSYEQYF. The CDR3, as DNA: TGTGCCAGCAGCCAAGAGCGCGGCAGCTCCTACGAGCAGTACTTC.

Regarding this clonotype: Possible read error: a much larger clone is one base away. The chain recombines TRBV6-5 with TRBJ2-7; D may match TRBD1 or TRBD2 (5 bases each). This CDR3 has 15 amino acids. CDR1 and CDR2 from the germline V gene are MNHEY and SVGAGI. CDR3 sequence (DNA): TGTGCCGGCAGTTACTCCTCTGGGGGAGCATACGAGCAGTACTTC. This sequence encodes CAGSYSSGGAYEQYF.

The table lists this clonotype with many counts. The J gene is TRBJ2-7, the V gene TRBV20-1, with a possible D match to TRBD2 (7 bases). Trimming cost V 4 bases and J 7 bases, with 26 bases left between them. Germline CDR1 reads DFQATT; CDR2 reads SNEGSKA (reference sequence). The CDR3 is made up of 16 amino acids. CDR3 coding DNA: TGCAGTGCTATGCCAGTGACAGGCCCCGGGGGGATGGAGCAGTACTTC. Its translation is CSAMPVTGPGGMEQYF.

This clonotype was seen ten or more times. Here the CDR3 reads CASSLVGGGKTQYF. The CDR3 nucleotides read TGTGCCAGCAGTTTAGTAGGGGGTGGAAAGACCCAGTACTTC. V usage is TRBV28 and J usage is TRBJ2-5; weak D call: TRBD1 (6 bases). The CDR3 sequence is 14 residues long. CDR1 is MDHEN and CDR2 is SYDVKM in the germline V gene. V was clipped by 2 bases and J by 6 bases, with 13 bases between them.

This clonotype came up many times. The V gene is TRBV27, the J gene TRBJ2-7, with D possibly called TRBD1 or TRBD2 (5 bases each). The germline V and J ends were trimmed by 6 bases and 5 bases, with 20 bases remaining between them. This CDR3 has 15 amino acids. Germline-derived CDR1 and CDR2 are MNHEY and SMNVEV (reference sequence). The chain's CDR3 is CASSPGALLTHEQYF. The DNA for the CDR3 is TGTGCCAGCAGCCCCGGGGCCCTCTTAACCCACGAGCAGTACTTC.

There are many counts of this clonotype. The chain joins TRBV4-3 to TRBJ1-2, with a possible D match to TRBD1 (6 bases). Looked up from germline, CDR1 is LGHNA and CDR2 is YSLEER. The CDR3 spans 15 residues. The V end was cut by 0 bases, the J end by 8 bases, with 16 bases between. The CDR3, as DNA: TGCGCCAGCAGCCAAGATGCAGGGGTTCCCTCCGGCTACACCTTC. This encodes CASSQDAGVPSGYTF.

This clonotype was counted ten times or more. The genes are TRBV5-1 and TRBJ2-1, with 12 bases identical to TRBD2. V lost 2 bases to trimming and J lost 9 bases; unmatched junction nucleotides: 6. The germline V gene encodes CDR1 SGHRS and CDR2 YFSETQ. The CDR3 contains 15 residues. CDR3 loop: CASSFRLAGEGEQFF. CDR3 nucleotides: TGCGCCAGCAGCTTCCGACTAGCGGGAGAGGGTGAGCAGTTCTTC.

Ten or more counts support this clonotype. The CDR3 coding sequence is TGTGCCAGTAGTTCTGGGACAGGGTACGAGCAGTACTTC. Protein product: CASSSGTGYEQYF. The V call is TRBV19, the J call TRBJ2-7, with 9 bases that match TRBD1. The CDR3 has 13 amino acids. Germline lookup yields CDR1 LNHDA and CDR2 SQIVND (reference sequence). V gave up 5 bases and J gave up 4 bases; unmatched junction bases: 3.

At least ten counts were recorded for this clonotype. The CDR3 protein is CASSLSGQPQHF. The CDR3 coding sequence is TGTGCCAGCAGCCTTTCGGGTCAGCCCCAGCATTTT. This chain uses TRBV28 with TRBJ1-5, with D hard to call. Trimming took off 6 bases at V and 6 bases at J, with 9 bases between the two ends. The CDR3 runs to 12 residues. Per germline, CDR1 MDHEN and CDR2 SYDVKM.

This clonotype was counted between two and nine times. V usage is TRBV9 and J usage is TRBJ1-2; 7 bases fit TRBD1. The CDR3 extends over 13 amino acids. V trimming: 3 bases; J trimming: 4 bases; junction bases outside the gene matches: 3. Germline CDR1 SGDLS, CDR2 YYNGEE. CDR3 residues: CASSAGDSYGYTF. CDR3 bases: TGTGCCAGCAGCGCCGGGGACAGCTATGGCTACACCTTC. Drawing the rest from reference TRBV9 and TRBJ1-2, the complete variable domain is DSGVTQTPKHLITATGQRVTLRCSPRSGDLSVYWYQQSLDQGLQFLIQYYNGEERAKGNILERFSAQQFPDLHSELNLSSLELGDSALYFCASSAGDSYGYTFGSGTRLTVV.

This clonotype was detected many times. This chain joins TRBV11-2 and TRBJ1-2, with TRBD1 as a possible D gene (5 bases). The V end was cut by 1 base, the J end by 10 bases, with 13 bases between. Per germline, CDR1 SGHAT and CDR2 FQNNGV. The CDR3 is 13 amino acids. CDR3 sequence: CASSLGAGLLYTF. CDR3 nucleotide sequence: TGTGCCAGCAGCTTAGGTGCAGGGTTGCTCTACACCTTC.

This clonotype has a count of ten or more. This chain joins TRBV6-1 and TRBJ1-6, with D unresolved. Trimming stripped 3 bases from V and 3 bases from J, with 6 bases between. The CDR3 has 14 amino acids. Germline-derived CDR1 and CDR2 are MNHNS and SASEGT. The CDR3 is CASSETGYNSPLHF. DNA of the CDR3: TGTGCCAGCAGTGAGACCGGCTATAATTCACCCCTCCACTTT.

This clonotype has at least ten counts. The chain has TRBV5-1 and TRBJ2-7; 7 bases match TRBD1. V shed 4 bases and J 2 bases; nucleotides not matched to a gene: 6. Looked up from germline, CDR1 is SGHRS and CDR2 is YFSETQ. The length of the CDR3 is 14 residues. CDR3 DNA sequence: TGCGCCAGCAGCCTGGGACAGTTAACCTACGAGCAGTACTTC. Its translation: CASSLGQLTYEQYF.

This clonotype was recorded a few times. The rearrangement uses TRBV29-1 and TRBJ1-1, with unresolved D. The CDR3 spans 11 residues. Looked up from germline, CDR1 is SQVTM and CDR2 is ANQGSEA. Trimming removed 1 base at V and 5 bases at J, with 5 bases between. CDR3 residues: CSVEAGTEAFF. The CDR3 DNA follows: TGCAGCGTTGAAGCCGGTACTGAAGCTTTCTTT. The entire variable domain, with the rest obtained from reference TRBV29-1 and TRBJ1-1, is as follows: SAVISQKPSRDICQRGTSLTIQCQVDSQVTMMFWYRQQPGQSLTLIATANQGSEATYESGFVIDKFPISRPNLTFSTLTVSNMSPEDSSIYLCSVEAGTEAFFGQGTRLTVV.

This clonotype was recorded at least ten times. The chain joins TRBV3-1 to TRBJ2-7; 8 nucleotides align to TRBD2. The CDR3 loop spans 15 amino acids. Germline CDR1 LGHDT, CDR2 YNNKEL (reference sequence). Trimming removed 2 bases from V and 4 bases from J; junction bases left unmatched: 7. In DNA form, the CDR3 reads TGTGCCAGCAGCCAACGAGCGGGAGACGTATACGAGCAGTACTTC. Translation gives CASSQRAGDVYEQYF.

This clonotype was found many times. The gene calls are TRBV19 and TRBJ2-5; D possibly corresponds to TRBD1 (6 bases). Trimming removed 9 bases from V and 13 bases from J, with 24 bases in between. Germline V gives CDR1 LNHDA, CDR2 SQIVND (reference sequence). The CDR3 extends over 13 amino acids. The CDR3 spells CASRGTPDQSRYF. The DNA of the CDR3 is TGTGCCAGCAGGGGTACTCCGGACCAATCACGGTACTTC.

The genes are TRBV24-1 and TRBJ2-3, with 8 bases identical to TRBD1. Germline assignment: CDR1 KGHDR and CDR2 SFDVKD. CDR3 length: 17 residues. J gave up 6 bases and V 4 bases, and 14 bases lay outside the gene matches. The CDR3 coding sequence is TGTGCCACCAGTGACACTGAGACAGGGGCGTATCGGGATACGCAGTATTTT. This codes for CATSDTETGAYRDTQYF.

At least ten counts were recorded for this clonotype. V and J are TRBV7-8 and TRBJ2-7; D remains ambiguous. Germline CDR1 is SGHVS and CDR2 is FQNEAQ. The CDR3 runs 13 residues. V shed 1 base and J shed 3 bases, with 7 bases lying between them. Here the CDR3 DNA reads TGTGCCAGCAGCTTAGATGACTTCTACGAGCAGTACTTC. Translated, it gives CASSLDDFYEQYF.

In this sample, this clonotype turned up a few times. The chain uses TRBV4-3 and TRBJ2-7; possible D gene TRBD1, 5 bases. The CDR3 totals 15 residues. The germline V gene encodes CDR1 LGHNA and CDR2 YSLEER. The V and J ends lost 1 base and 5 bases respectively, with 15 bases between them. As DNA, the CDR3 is TGCGCCAGCAGCCAAGGCTTCCCAGGGCGCCACGAGCAGTACTTC. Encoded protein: CASSQGFPGRHEQYF.

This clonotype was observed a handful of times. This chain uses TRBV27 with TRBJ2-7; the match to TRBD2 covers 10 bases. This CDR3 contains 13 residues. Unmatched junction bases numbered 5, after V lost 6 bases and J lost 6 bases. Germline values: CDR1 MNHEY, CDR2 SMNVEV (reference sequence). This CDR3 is CASRVAGGGEQYF. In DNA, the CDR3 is TGTGCCAGCAGGGTAGCGGGGGGCGGCGAGCAGTACTTC.

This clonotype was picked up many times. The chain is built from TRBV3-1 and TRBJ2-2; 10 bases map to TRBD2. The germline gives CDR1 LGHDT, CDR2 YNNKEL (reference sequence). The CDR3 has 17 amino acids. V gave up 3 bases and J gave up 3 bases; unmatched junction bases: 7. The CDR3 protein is CASSHVSSGSHTGELFF. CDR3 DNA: TGTGCCAGCAGCCATGTCTCTAGCGGGAGCCACACCGGGGAGCTGTTTTTT.

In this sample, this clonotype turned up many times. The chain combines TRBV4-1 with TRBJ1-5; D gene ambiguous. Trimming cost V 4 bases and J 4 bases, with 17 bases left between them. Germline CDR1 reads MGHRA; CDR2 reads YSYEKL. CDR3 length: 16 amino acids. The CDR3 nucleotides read TGCGCCAGCAGCCCATCCGAGAATGGGCCTAATCAGCCCCAGCATTTT. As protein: CASSPSENGPNQPQHF.

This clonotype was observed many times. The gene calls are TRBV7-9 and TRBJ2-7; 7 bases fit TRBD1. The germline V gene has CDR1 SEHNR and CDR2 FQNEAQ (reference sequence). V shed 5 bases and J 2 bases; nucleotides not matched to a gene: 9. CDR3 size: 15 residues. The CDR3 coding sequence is TGTGCCAGCAGCCCCGTCGAGACAGGGCCCTACGAGCAGTACTTC. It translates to CASSPVETGPYEQYF.

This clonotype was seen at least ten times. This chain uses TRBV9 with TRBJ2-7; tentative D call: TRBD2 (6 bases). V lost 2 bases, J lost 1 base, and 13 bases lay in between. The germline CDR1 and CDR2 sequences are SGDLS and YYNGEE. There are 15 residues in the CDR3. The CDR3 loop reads CASSVGGTPSYEQYF. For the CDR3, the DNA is TGTGCCAGCAGCGTCGGCGGGACTCCTTCCTACGAGCAGTACTTC.

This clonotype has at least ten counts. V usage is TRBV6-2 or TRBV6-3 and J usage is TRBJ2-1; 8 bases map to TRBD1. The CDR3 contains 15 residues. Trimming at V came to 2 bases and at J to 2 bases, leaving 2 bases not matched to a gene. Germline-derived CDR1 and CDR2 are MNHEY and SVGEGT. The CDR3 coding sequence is TGTGCCAGCAGTTACGGACAGGGTGCCTACAATGAGCAGTTCTTC. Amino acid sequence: CASSYGQGAYNEQFF.

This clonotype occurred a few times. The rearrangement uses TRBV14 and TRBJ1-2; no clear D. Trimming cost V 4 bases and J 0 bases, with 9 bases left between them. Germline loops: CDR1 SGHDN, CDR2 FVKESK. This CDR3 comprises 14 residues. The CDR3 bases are TGTGCCAGCAGCCCAGGCCCCACTAACTATGGCTACACCTTC. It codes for CASSPGPTNYGYTF.

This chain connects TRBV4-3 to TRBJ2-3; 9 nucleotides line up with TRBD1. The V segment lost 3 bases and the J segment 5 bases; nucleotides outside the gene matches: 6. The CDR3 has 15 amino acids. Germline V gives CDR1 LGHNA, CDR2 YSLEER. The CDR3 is CASSHRQGEVDTQYF. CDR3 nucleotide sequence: TGCGCCAGCAGCCACCGACAGGGGGAAGTAGATACGCAGTATTTT.

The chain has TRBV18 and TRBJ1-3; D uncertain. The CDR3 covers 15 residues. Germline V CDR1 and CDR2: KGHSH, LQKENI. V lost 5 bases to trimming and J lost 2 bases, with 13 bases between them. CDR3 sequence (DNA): TGTGCCAGCTCAACGAACAGAGGAGCTGGAAACACCATATATTTT. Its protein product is CASSTNRGAGNTIYF. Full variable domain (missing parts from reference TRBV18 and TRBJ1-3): NAGVMQNPRHLVRRRGQEARLRCSPMKGHSHVYWYRQLPEEGLKFMVYLQKENIIDESGMPKERFSAEFPKEGPSILRIQQVVRGDSAAYFCASSTNRGAGNTIYFGEGSWLTVV.

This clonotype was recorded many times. CDR3 protein: CASRIFRGPFSGTEAFF. The CDR3 nucleotides are TGTGCCAGCAGAATCTTCAGGGGACCTTTTAGCGGCACTGAAGCTTTCTTT. The chain is built from TRBV28 and TRBJ1-1; D is perhaps TRBD1 (6 bases). The CDR3 sequence is 17 residues long. Trimming pared 6 bases from V and 4 bases from J, leaving 24 bases between. Germline V gene data show CDR1 as MDHEN and CDR2 as SYDVKM.